These 8 T cell receptor beta chains were sequenced from one sample in a study of blood T cells in healthy people across ages. A second 7 to 11 cycle PCR used barcoded and J-beta primers. TCRdb ran MiXCR on the 5' RACE reads and lists one entry per CDR3 protein. There are over 300,000 distinct CDR3 sequences in the sample; over 45% occur only once, and under 65% lies in the top ten. The sequencing input was blood. The receptors were gathered from a man in his fifties or sixties in good health.

The genes are TRBV5-4 and TRBJ2-1; D assignment may be TRBD1 or TRBD2 (5 bases each). Trimming stripped 4 bases from V and 7 bases from J, with 15 bases between. The CDR3 loop spans 14 amino acids. Per the germline V gene, CDR1 is SGHNT and CDR2 is YYREEE (reference sequence). The CDR3, as DNA: TGTGCCAGCAGCCAACGGGACCCTTCGAATGAGCAGTTCTTC. It translates to CASSQRDPSNEQFF.

This clonotype was counted only a few times. The CDR3 loop reads CSLPVETRAFGEQYF. CDR3 coding DNA: TGCAGCCTCCCCGTCGAGACCCGTGCCTTCGGCGAGCAGTACTTC. V usage is TRBV29-1 and J usage is TRBJ2-7; D is uncertain. The CDR3 runs to 15 residues. CDR1 is SQVTM and CDR2 is ANQGSEA in the germline V gene. The germline V and J ends were trimmed by 8 bases and 6 bases, with 26 bases remaining between them.

The chain joins TRBV5-1 to TRBJ2-2; no definite D call. Germline CDR1 and CDR2: SGHRS and YFSETQ. Deletions cut 2 bases from V and 1 base from J, with 9 bases between. The CDR3 is made up of 15 amino acids. CDR3 DNA: TGCGCCAGCAGCTTACGAGCCCTGAACACCGGGGAGCTGTTTTTT. It translates to CASSLRALNTGELFF.

In this sample, this clonotype turned up once. This sequence joins TRBV3-1 and TRBJ2-7; TRBD1 agrees at 7 bases. The CDR3 length is 18 residues. Germline CDR1 reads LGHDT; CDR2 reads YNNKEL (reference sequence). Trimming at V came to 0 bases and at J to 5 bases, leaving 16 bases not matched to a gene. CDR3 coding DNA: TGTGCCAGCAGCCAAGAGAGACAGGGCATAGGTCGGACTGACGAGCAGTACTTC. Translated, it gives CASSQERQGIGRTDEQYF.

V gene TRBV28 combines with J gene TRBJ1-1; D is unresolved. Trimming removed 4 bases from V and 2 bases from J, with 17 bases in between. The CDR3 covers 16 residues. CDR1 is MDHEN, CDR2 SYDVKM, per germline. CDR3 amino acids: CASSYLGGKSNTEAFF. The CDR3 coding sequence is TGTGCCAGCAGTTACCTCGGCGGCAAATCTAACACTGAAGCTTTCTTT.

J is TRBJ2-7 and V is TRBV20-1; tentatively, D is TRBD1 or TRBD2 (5 bases each). CDR1 and CDR2 from the germline V gene are DFQATT and SNEGSKA (reference sequence). CDR3 length: 11 amino acids. V dropped 8 bases and J dropped 4 bases, with 12 bases sitting between them. The CDR3 here is CSFRDGYEQYF. CDR3 nucleotide sequence: TGCAGTTTCCGGGACGGATACGAGCAGTACTTC.

This clonotype occurred many times. This chain connects TRBV5-5 to TRBJ2-7; 7 nucleotides match TRBD1. The CDR3 is 18 residues long. Germline V CDR1 and CDR2: SGHKS, YYEKEE (reference sequence). With 3 bases clipped from V and 2 bases from J, the junction kept 17 bases outside the gene matches. In nucleotides, the CDR3 is TGTGCCAGCAGCTCCCTAAAAGCTGACAGGGTAGTCGCCTACGAGCAGTACTTC. Translating gives CASSSLKADRVVAYEQYF. The variable domain in full, with the rest retrieved from reference TRBV5-5 and TRBJ2-7, is DAGVTQSPTHLIKTRGQQVTLRCSPISGHKSVSWYQQVLGQGPQFIFQYYEKEERGRGNFPDRFSARQFPNYSSELNVNALLLGDSALYLCASSSLKADRVVAYEQYFGPGTRLTVT.

The chain links TRBV5-1 to TRBJ2-7; D could derive from TRBD1 or TRBD2 (5 bases each). With 4 bases removed from V and 2 bases from J, the gap between germline ends came to 16 bases. Germline CDR1 reads SGHRS; CDR2 reads YFSETQ. CDR3 length equals 15 residues. The CDR3 DNA reads TGCGCCAGCAGCGCCGGGACCGACGGAACCTACGAGCAGTACTTC. Translated: CASSAGTDGTYEQYF.